The 4 T cell receptor beta chains below all came from one sample that was sequenced in a study of blood T cell repertoires in COVID-19. Data came from immunoSEQ multiplex PCR; TCRdb stores just in-frame clones and leaves some out. The repertoire includes around 140,000 clones, about 81% of them detected once, and about 17% sits in the top ten. The sample was peripheral blood. These receptors all come from a woman over 75 with acute or convalescent COVID-19.

V usage is TRBV6-5 and J usage is TRBJ1-2; a weak D match, TRBD1 (5 bases). This CDR3 has 13 amino acids. Deletions cut 6 bases from V and 3 bases from J, with 11 bases between. Per germline, CDR1 MNHEY and CDR2 SVGAGI. CDR3 coding DNA: TGTGCCAGCAGGGACGACAGTTACTATGGCTACACCTTC. Residues: CASRDDSYYGYTF.

The chain is built from TRBV19 and TRBJ1-2, with D perhaps TRBD1 (5 bases). Germline V lookup: CDR1 LNHDA, CDR2 SQIVND (reference sequence). This CDR3 comprises 13 residues. The ends were cut back, 8 bases at V and 9 bases at J, with 19 bases in the middle. The CDR3 nucleotides are TGTGCCAGTTCACCGGGACTGTCTTCTCGCTACACCTTC. This codes for CASSPGLSSRYTF.

The chain joins TRBV15 to TRBJ2-1; 8 bases agree with TRBD1. Germline loops: CDR1 LNHNV, CDR2 YYDKDF (reference sequence). V gave up 5 bases and J gave up 6 bases; unmatched junction bases: 9. The CDR3 extends over 15 amino acids. The CDR3 DNA reads TGTGCCACCAGCGACGGACAGGGCGATGGCAATGAGCAGTTCTTC. It is translated as CATSDGQGDGNEQFF.

The J gene is TRBJ2-3, the V gene TRBV4-3; 10 bases agree with TRBD2. With 4 bases clipped from V and 2 bases from J, the junction kept 15 bases outside the gene matches. CDR3 length: 19 amino acids. Germline V lookup: CDR1 LGHNA, CDR2 YSLEER. Here the CDR3 DNA reads TGCGCCAGCAGCCCATCAATAAAGCGGACTAGCGGCAACACAGATACGCAGTATTTT. It translates to CASSPSIKRTSGNTDTQYF.